This T cell receptor (beta chain) is from a study of vaccination and CD4 T cells after COVID-19. Study details: Nasal swab PCR showed SARS-CoV-2 in convalescent patients, fewer than 10 with mild and one with severe disease. The stimulating agents, overlapping spike peptides, came from SARS-CoV-2, HCoV-NL63, HCoV-OC43 and HCoV-229E.

The treatment was: roughly 11-day PBMC culture with coronavirus spike peptide pools or control peptides (ViraFEST assay). Study-level points and caveats: Within the convalescent patients, a median about 89% of the SARS-CoV-2-reactive clones were ones that appeared only post-vaccination.

Cultured CD4+ T cell DNA underwent sequencing with the Oncomine TCR Beta short-read assay. TCRdb itself ran the PCR reads through MiXCR, one entry per CDR3 protein. The repertoire consists of approximately 20,000 distinct CDR3 sequences, with less than 60% occurring once and the leading ten covering approximately 9.4%. A word on this clonotype: Its antigen is as yet unknown.

CDR1 and CDR2 from the germline V gene are MDHEN and SYDVKM. This CDR3 comprises 15 residues. The V gene lost 7 bases and the J gene lost 8 bases, with 23 bases spanning the gap. The chain has TRBV28 and TRBJ1-2; D unresolved. Sequenced input: CD4+ T cells from blood, cultured in vitro. This sequence was found in a human donor who had recovered from COVID-19. This CDR3 is CASKIGEGTSSGYTF. Written as DNA, the CDR3 is TGTGCCAGCAAAATCGGCGAGGGTACGAGCTCCGGCTACACCTTC.